Included here is one T cell receptor beta chain sequence, with context. The authors amplified TCR beta CDR3 regions, and they did so from RNA transcripts for repertoire sequencing. The workflow started with a first-round RT-PCR run with HTBI primers and then moved on to a second-round multiplex PCR. Via MiXCR, TCRdb re-called the multiplex PCR reads, giving one row per CDR3 protein. The data show approximately 540,000 distinct CDR3 sequences, with roughly 40% seen just once and less than 4.5% held by the top ten. This sample stems from a study of Graves' ophthalmopathy and Graves' hyperthyroidism. The CDR3 has 14 amino acids. Germline assignment: CDR1 GTSNPN and CDR2 SVGIG (reference sequence). V lost 3 bases and J 0 bases, leaving 11 bases between the germline ends.

The receptor's source is an adult man with Graves' hyperthyroidism. The sequenced material came from peripheral blood or thyroid tissue (not recorded which). The chain uses TRBV30 and TRBJ1-1; D is ambiguous. DNA for the CDR3: TGTGCCTGGAGCATTCCGGGCCTGAACACTGAAGCTTTCTTT. This sequence encodes CAWSIPGLNTEAFF.